The rows below give T cell receptor beta chains drawn from one sample of a study of ipilimumab plus nivolumab after autologous stem cell transplantation. The assay was immunoSEQ multiplex PCR, and TCRdb's table has in-frame clones only and misses some. Of around 15,000 clones listed, approximately 72% were seen once; the top ten hold more than 9%. Sequences were derived from PBMCs, sampled in a trial of ipilimumab plus nivolumab as post-transplant consolidation. The receptor set was obtained from a male donor with primary mediastinal lymphoma. CDR3s include the opening cysteine and the closing phenylalanine or tryptophan. D genes are given only for firm matches. A row's size may be missing; if present it is once, few, many or a size class.

-	-	TRBV27	TRBJ2-2	TGTGCCAGCAGTTCCTACCCTACCGGGGAGCTGTTTTTT	CASSSYPTGELFF
-	-	TRBV5-1	TRBJ2-3	TGCGCCAGCAGCTTGGGACCCACAGATACGCAGTATTTT	CASSLGPTDTQYF
-	-	TRBV2	TRBJ2-5	TGTGCCAGCAGTCCTGGGGGCAGCCAAGAGACCCAGTACTTC	CASSPGGSQETQYF
-	TRBD1	TRBV5-5	TRBJ1-3	TGTGCCAGCAGCGGAGTGGGGACAGCCTCTGGAAACACCATATATTTT	CASSGVGTASGNTIYF
-	-	TRBV6-1	TRBJ1-1	TGTGCCAGCAGTAATACCGGAGGGGGTACTGAAGCTTTCTTT	CASSNTGGGTEAFF
-	-	TRBV16	TRBJ2-3	TGTGCCAGCAGCCAATCCAACACAGATACGCAGTATTTT	CASSQSNTDTQYF
-	TRBD2	TRBV4-1	TRBJ2-5	TGCGCCAGCAGCCAAGACGACGGGAGGCCCCAAGAGACCCAGTACTTC	CASSQDDGRPQETQYF
-	-	TRBV7-9	TRBJ2-7	TGTGCCAGCAGCCGGGCGGAGGGCTTCAGCTCCTACGAGCAGTACTTC	CASSRAEGFSSYEQYF
once	TRBD2	TRBV18	TRBJ2-3	TGTGCCAGCTCACCAGGGGGACTAGAGGTAGATACGCAGTATTTT	CASSPGGLEVDTQYF
-	-	TRBV7-2	TRBJ1-5	TGTGCCAGCAGCTTAGGGATTTATAGCAATCAGCCCCAGCATTTT	CASSLGIYSNQPQHF
once	-	TRBV10-3	TRBJ2-5	TGTGCCATCAGTGAAGGGGGTTTCGAGACCCAGTACTTC	CAISEGGFETQYF
-	-	TRBV5-1	TRBJ2-2	TGCGCCAGCAGCTTGGCCTTTATGGACGGGGAGCTGTTTTTT	CASSLAFMDGELFF
few	TRBD1	TRBV18	TRBJ2-2	TGTGCCAGCTCACCACCGGGACAGATGAACACCGGGGAGCTGTTTTTT	CASSPPGQMNTGELFF
-	-	TRBV7-5	TRBJ2-7	TGTGCCAGCAGCTTAGGGGCAGGGAGTACCCACGAGCAGTACTTC	CASSLGAGSTHEQYF
-	-	TRBV11-2	TRBJ2-3	TGTGCCAGCAGCTTCAGGGATGTCACAGATACGCAGTATTTT	CASSFRDVTDTQYF
once	-	TRBV7-3	TRBJ2-2	TGTGCCAGCAGCCAGGTTCACACCGGGGAGCTGTTTTTT	CASSQVHTGELFF
-	TRBD2	TRBV28	TRBJ2-7	TGTGCCAGCAGTTTGGGAGGGGCCGGCGAGCAGTACTTC	CASSLGGAGEQYF
-	-	TRBV6-1	TRBJ2-5	TGTGCCAGCAGTGAAGAACGGCAGTGGGTGTTACCAGAGACCCAGTACTTC	CASSEERQWVLPETQYF
-	-	TRBV6-1	TRBJ2-7	TGTGCCAGCAGTGCCGCAGGGTCCCACGAGCAGTACTTC	CASSAAGSHEQYF
-	-	TRBV7-7	TRBJ2-4	TGTGCTAGCAGCCTGGACTCGCGGAGAGGGGCCAAAAACATTCAGTACTTC	CASSLDSRRGAKNIQYF
few	-	TRBV5-1	TRBJ2-1	TGCGCCAGCAGCTTGGGGCAAGTATCAAATGAGCAGTTCTTC	CASSLGQVSNEQFF
-	-	TRBV5-1	TRBJ1-5	TGCGCCAGCAGCTTGGGCCCCTCCAGCAATCAGCCCCAGCATTTT	CASSLGPSSNQPQHF
-	-	TRBV15	TRBJ1-4	TGTGCCACCAGCAGAGGAGGCCTAACAACTAATGAAAAACTGTTTTTT	CATSRGGLTTNEKLFF
-	-	TRBV6-1	TRBJ2-7	TGTGCCAGCAGTGAAGGAGATTGGGGCAGAACCTACGAGCAGTACTTC	CASSEGDWGRTYEQYF
-	TRBD1	TRBV4-2	TRBJ1-1	TGTGCCAGCAGCCAGGGACAGACTTTGGGCACTGAAGCTTTCTTT	CASSQGQTLGTEAFF
few	TRBD2	TRBV2	TRBJ2-1	TGTGCCAGCAGAGGGAGCGGGAGGCAGTACAATGAGCAGTTCTTC	CASRGSGRQYNEQFF
-	TRBD2	TRBV4-1	TRBJ2-4	TGCGCCAGCAGCCAAGATACCCCAGCGGGGGACGTCACAACCAAAAACATTCAGTACTTC	CASSQDTPAGDVTTKNIQYF
-	-	TRBV7-3	TRBJ2-1	TGTGCCAGCAGCTTAACAAGTAGGGGGGACTACAATGAGCAGTTCTTC	CASSLTSRGDYNEQFF
-	-	TRBV6-1	TRBJ2-1	TGTGCCAGCAGCTTCCGGGACTTTAATGAGCAGTTCTTC	CASSFRDFNEQFF
-	-	TRBV7-5	TRBJ2-7	TGTGCCAGCAGCTCACAGGGTTCCTACGAGCAGTACTTC	CASSSQGSYEQYF
-	-	TRBV28	TRBJ2-3	TGTGCCAGCGGGGCCCTCACAGATACGCAGTATTTT	CASGALTDTQYF
few	-	TRBV7-9	TRBJ1-6	TGTGCCAGCAGCTTAGGACAGACTAATTCACCCCTCCACTTT	CASSLGQTNSPLHF
-	TRBD2	TRBV4-1	TRBJ2-7	TGCGCCAGCAGCCTAGCGGGGTCAAGCTCCTACGAGCAGTACTTC	CASSLAGSSSYEQYF
-	-	TRBV7-6	TRBJ2-5	TGTGCCAGCAGCCCTTCCCCGTACCAAGAGACCCAGTACTTC	CASSPSPYQETQYF
-	-	TRBV5-6	TRBJ1-1	TGTGCCAGCAGCTTGACTCGGGCGGGGAACACTGAAGCTTTCTTT	CASSLTRAGNTEAFF